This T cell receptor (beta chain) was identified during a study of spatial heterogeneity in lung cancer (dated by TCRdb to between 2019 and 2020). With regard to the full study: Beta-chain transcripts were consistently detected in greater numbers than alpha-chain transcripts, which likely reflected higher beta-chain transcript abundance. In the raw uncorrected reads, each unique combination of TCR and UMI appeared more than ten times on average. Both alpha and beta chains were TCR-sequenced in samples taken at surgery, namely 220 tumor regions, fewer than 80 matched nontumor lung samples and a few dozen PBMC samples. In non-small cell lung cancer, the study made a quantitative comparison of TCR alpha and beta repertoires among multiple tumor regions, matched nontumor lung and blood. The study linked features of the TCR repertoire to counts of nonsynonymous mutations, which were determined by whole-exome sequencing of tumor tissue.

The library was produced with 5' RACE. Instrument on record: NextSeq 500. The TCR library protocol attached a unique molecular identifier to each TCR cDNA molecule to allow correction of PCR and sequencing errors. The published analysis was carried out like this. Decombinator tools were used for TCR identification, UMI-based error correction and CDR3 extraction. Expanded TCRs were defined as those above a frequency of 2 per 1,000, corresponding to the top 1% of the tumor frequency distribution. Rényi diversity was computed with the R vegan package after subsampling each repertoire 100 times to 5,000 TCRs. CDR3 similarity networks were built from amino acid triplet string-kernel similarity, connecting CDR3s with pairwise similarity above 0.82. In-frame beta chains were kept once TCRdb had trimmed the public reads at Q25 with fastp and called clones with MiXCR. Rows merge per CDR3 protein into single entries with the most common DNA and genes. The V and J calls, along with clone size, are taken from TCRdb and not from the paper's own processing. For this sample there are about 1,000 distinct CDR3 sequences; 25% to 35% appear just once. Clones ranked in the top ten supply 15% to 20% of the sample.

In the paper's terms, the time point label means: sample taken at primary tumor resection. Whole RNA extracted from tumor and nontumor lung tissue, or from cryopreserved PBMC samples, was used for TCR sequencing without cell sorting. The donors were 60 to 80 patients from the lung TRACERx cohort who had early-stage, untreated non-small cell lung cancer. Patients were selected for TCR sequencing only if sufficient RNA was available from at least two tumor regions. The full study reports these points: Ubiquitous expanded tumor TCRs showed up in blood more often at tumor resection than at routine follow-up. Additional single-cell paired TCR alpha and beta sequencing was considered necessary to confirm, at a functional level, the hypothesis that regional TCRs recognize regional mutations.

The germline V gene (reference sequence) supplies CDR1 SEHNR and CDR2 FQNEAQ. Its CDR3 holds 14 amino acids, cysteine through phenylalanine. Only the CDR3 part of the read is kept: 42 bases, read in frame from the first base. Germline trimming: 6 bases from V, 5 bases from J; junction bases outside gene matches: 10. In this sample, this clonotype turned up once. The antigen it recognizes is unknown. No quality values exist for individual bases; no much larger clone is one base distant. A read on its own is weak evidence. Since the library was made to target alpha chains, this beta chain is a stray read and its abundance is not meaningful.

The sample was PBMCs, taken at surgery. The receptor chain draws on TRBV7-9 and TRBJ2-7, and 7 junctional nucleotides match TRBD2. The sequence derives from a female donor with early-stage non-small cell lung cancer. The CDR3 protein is CASSAGLGVDEQYF. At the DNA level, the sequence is TGTGCCAGCAGTGCCGGACTAGGGGTCGACGAGCAGTACTTC.